This is a list of T cell receptor beta chains from one sample in a study of cytomegalovirus exposure and HLA in healthy donors. Using immunoSEQ multiplex PCR, the repertoire was profiled, and TCRdb retains in-frame clones only, with some absent. The table records about 160,000 clones, about 65% of them present only once. Input material: PBMCs. Receptor source: a woman under 30 in good health and CMV-seropositive. CDR3s include the opening cysteine and the closing phenylalanine or tryptophan. Each record gives: V gene, D gene, CDR3 length, J gene, clone size, CDR3 DNA, CDR3 protein. A D gene is named only where the DNA matches it firmly. Where a row states a size, it is once, few, many or the class of an expanded clone; other rows omit it.

TRBV27	NA	17	TRBJ2-3	NA	TGTGCCAGCAGTCGAGCGAGGACTACCGATAACACAGATACGCAGTATTTT	CASSRARTTDNTDTQYF
TRBV5-1	TRBD1	16	TRBJ2-7	NA	TGCGCCAGCAGCTTGAATCCCGGGACAGGGGTATACGAGCAGTACTTC	CASSLNPGTGVYEQYF
TRBV6-5	TRBD1	15	TRBJ2-3	NA	TGTGCCAGCAGCCGGCAGGGGGAATCCACAGATACGCAGTATTTT	CASSRQGESTDTQYF
TRBV5-1	NA	15	TRBJ2-3	NA	TGCGCCAGCAGCGGAGGGGGCGCGGGCACAGATACGCAGTATTTT	CASSGGGAGTDTQYF
TRBV7-8	NA	13	TRBJ2-1	NA	TGTGCCAGCAACACGGACAGCGACAATGAGCAGTTCTTC	CASNTDSDNEQFF
TRBV4-2	NA	15	TRBJ1-2	NA	TGTGCCAGCAGCCAAGATGGCAGGGTGGGGTATGGCTACACCTTC	CASSQDGRVGYGYTF
TRBV6-5	TRBD1	15	TRBJ1-5	NA	TGTGCCAGCAGCAGGGACAGAACTAGCAATCAGCCCCAGCATTTT	CASSRDRTSNQPQHF
TRBV5-1	TRBD2	18	TRBJ2-5	few	TGCGCCAGCAGCTTGGCCGGAGCTAGCGGGACTCCACAAGAGACCCAGTACTTC	CASSLAGASGTPQETQYF
TRBV5-6	NA	14	TRBJ1-3	NA	TGTGCCAGCAGCCCGACAGTCTCTGGAAACACCATATATTTT	CASSPTVSGNTIYF
TRBV14	TRBD2	16	TRBJ2-3	NA	TGTGCCAGCAGCCAACCGACTAGCGGGGGCACAGATACGCAGTATTTT	CASSQPTSGGTDTQYF
TRBV5-1	NA	16	TRBJ2-3	NA	TGCGCCAGCAGCCTCGCGGGGCGCCCTTACTCCGATACGCAGTATTTT	CASSLAGRPYSDTQYF
TRBV11-3	NA	14	TRBJ2-7	NA	TGTGCCAGCAGCTTAGGGGGACACCCCTACGAGCAGTACTTC	CASSLGGHPYEQYF
TRBV4-1	TRBD1	17	TRBJ2-6	NA	TGCGCCAGCAGCGGGGGACAGGTAACGTCTGGGGCCAACGTCCTGACTTTC	CASSGGQVTSGANVLTF
TRBV19	NA	14	TRBJ2-7	few	TGTGCCAGTAGTACCTCCCCGAACACCTACGAGCAGTACTTC	CASSTSPNTYEQYF
TRBV7-8	NA	14	TRBJ2-5	NA	TGTGCCAGCAGCTTAGCTCCCGGGGAAGAGACCCAGTACTTC	CASSLAPGEETQYF
TRBV9	TRBD1	15	TRBJ2-7	NA	TGTGCCAGCAGCAGAGGGTCGACAGGGAAATACGAGCAGTACTTC	CASSRGSTGKYEQYF
TRBV6-5	NA	13	TRBJ2-2	NA	TGTGCCAGCATGATATTCGCGGCCGGGGAGCTGTTTTTT	CASMIFAAGELFF
TRBV7-2	TRBD1	14	TRBJ2-7	NA	TGTGCCAGCAGCCGACAGGGTTCGTCCTACGAGCAGTACTTC	CASSRQGSSYEQYF
TRBV6-1	NA	14	TRBJ1-2	NA	TGTGCCAGCAGGGATCTCCGGGGGACTTATGGCTACACCTTC	CASRDLRGTYGYTF
TRBV7-2	NA	15	TRBJ1-6	NA	TGTGCCAGCAGCTGGGGGGGCTCCTATAATTCACCCCTCCACTTT	CASSWGGSYNSPLHF
TRBV9	NA	15	TRBJ1-2	NA	TGTGCCAGCAGCGTAGATCTACAGTCACTCTATGGCTACACCTTC	CASSVDLQSLYGYTF
TRBV7-9	NA	12	TRBJ2-1	NA	TGTGCCAGCAAGGGTGGAGCGGGCGAGCAGTTCTTC	CASKGGAGEQFF
TRBV19	TRBD1	17	TRBJ1-2	few	TGTGCCAGTAGTTCATGGGACAGCAGATACTACAACTATGGCTACACCTTC	CASSSWDSRYYNYGYTF
TRBV29-1	NA	12	TRBJ1-1	NA	TGCAGCGCAACAGGGAGAAACACTGAAGCTTTCTTT	CSATGRNTEAFF
TRBV18	NA	14	TRBJ1-1	few	TGTGCCAGCTCCCTTCCGACAGCGCCTAATGAAGCTTTCTTT	CASSLPTAPNEAFF
TRBV30	NA	14	TRBJ1-3	NA	TGTGCCGGCTCACGCCCAGGGTCTGGAAACACCATATATTTT	CAGSRPGSGNTIYF
TRBV28	TRBD2	12	TRBJ2-1	NA	TGTGCCAGCACAATCGCCGGGGGGGAGCAGTTCTTC	CASTIAGGEQFF
TRBV7-9	TRBD1	13	TRBJ2-1	NA	TGTGCCAGCAGCCCAACAGGGGTCGGTGAGCAGTTCTTC	CASSPTGVGEQFF
TRBV2	NA	14	TRBJ1-6	NA	TGTGCCAGCAGCCTCAGGGGAAGTAATTCACCCCTCCACTTT	CASSLRGSNSPLHF
TRBV11-2	TRBD2	16	TRBJ2-5	NA	TGTGCCAGCAGCTTAGGGGGACTAGCGGGACAAGAGACCCAGTACTTC	CASSLGGLAGQETQYF
TRBV19	TRBD1	14	TRBJ1-2	few	TGTGCCAGTAGTATCCTCAGGGGGCGAGTTGGCTACACCTTC	CASSILRGRVGYTF
TRBV29-1	TRBD1	16	TRBJ1-2	NA	TGCAGCGTTGAAGATTTGCTGTGGGACAGCCGTATTGGCTACACCTTC	CSVEDLLWDSRIGYTF
TRBV29-1	TRBD2	15	TRBJ2-7	few	TGCAGCGTCGAGGGAACTAGCGATTCCCTTTACGAGCAGTACTTC	CSVEGTSDSLYEQYF
TRBV7-3	NA	17	TRBJ2-6	once	TGTGCCAGCAGCTTAATGTCGAGCGGCTCTGGGGCCAACGTCCTGACTTTC	CASSLMSSGSGANVLTF
TRBV6-1	NA	13	TRBJ1-2	NA	TGTGCCAGCAGTGAAGTAAGGGGAGGTGGCTACACCTTC	CASSEVRGGGYTF
TRBV10-2	NA	12	TRBJ2-2	NA	TGCGCCTGCCACAGGGATTCCGGGGAGCTGTTTTTT	CACHRDSGELFF
TRBV30	NA	12	TRBJ2-5	NA	TGTGCCTGGAGTAGAGGACAAGAGACCCAGTACTTC	CAWSRGQETQYF
TRBV30	NA	11	TRBJ1-1	once	TGTGCCGCAATTCAGGACACTGAAGCTTTCTTT	CAAIQDTEAFF
TRBV6-1	NA	13	TRBJ1-2	NA	TGTGCCAGCAGTGTGACAGCGGGCTATGGCTACACCTTC	CASSVTAGYGYTF
TRBV28	TRBD1	17	TRBJ1-5	NA	TGTGCCAGCAGCCCAGGACAGGGGGTCTATAGCAATCAGCCCCAGCATTTT	CASSPGQGVYSNQPQHF
TRBV29-1	NA	15	TRBJ1-2	NA	TGCAGCGTCAACTGGCGAGGGAATTCTAACTATGGCTACACCTTC	CSVNWRGNSNYGYTF
TRBV11-2	NA	13	TRBJ2-2	NA	TGTGCCAGCAGCTTAGATCCCTCGGGGGAGCTGTTTTTT	CASSLDPSGELFF
TRBV30	NA	15	TRBJ2-2	NA	TGTGCCTGGGGGAGGGTGGACAGGGACACCGGGGAGCTGTTTTTT	CAWGRVDRDTGELFF
TRBV5-1	TRBD1	16	TRBJ2-2	once	TGCGCCAGCAGCCCCGGGACAGGGGCCAACACCGGGGAGCTGTTTTTT	CASSPGTGANTGELFF
TRBV7-2	TRBD2	15	TRBJ2-3	NA	TGTGCCAGCAGCCAACTAGCGACGTTACGGAATACGCAGTATTTT	CASSQLATLRNTQYF
TRBV5-1	NA	15	TRBJ1-1	NA	TGCGCCAGCAGCCCCCGGAGGGGTCGGGGAACTGAAGCTTTCTTT	CASSPRRGRGTEAFF
TRBV18	TRBD1	13	TRBJ1-2	NA	TGTGCCAGCTCCCTAGGGACAGGAGACATCTACACCTTC	CASSLGTGDIYTF
TRBV28	TRBD1	15	TRBJ1-2	NA	TGTGCCAGCAGTTTCGGGACAGGGGGCTCCTATGGCTACACCTTC	CASSFGTGGSYGYTF
TRBV5-6	TRBD2	14	TRBJ2-7	NA	TGTGCCAGCAGCTTGTTAGTAGCGGGCTACGAGCAGTACTTC	CASSLLVAGYEQYF
TRBV4-2	TRBD2	15	TRBJ2-5	NA	TGTGCCAGCAGCCCCGCACTAGCGGGCACAGAGACCCAGTACTTC	CASSPALAGTETQYF
TRBV28	TRBD1	16	TRBJ1-1	NA	TGTGCCAGCAACGCACTTACAGGGGGCGAAGGCACTGAAGCTTTCTTT	CASNALTGGEGTEAFF
TRBV5-1	TRBD1	17	TRBJ1-6	NA	TGCGCCAGCAGCTTCCGAAGGACAGGGGATACCCATTCACCCCTCCACTTT	CASSFRRTGDTHSPLHF
TRBV5-8	NA	13	TRBJ1-2	few	TGTGCCAGCAGCCCCAACAGGTTCAACGGCTACACCTTC	CASSPNRFNGYTF
TRBV10-3	NA	14	TRBJ1-2	NA	TGTGCCATCAGTGTGTTACAGATTAACTATGGCTACACCTTC	CAISVLQINYGYTF